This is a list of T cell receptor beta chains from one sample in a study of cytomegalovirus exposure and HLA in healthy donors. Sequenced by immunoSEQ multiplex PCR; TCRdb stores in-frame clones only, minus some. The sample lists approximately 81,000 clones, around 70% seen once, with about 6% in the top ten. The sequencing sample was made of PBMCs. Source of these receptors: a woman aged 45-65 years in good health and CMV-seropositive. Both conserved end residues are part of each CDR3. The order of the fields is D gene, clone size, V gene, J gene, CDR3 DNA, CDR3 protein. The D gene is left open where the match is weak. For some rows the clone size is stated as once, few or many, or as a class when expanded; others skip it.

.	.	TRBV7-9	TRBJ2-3	TGTGCCACCTTCACAGATACGCAGTATTTT	CATFTDTQYF
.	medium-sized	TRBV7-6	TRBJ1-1	TGTGCCAGCAGCCCCGGGACATTCGAAGCTTTCTTT	CASSPGTFEAFF
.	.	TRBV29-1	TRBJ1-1	TGCAGCGTTCGCACAGGGATCACTGAAGCTTTCTTT	CSVRTGITEAFF
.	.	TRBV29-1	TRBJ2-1	TGCAGCGTTGAAGGGACAGAGAGCTCCTACAATGAGCAGTTCTTC	CSVEGTESSYNEQFF
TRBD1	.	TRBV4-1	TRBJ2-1	TGCGCCAGCAGCCAAGGAGGGGGCCCGCGGGTAGGCTCCTACAATGAGCAGTTCTTC	CASSQGGGPRVGSYNEQFF
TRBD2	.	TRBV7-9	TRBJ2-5	TGTGCCAGCATCTCTATAGCGGGAGGGCCACATTCAGGGACCCAGTACTTC	CASISIAGGPHSGTQYF
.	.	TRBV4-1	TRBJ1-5	TGCGCCAGCAGCCAGGCACAGGGAGGGAATTATCAGCCCCAGCATTTT	CASSQAQGGNYQPQHF
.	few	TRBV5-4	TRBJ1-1	TGTGCCAGCAGTCGTGGGCAGAACACTGAAGCTTTCTTT	CASSRGQNTEAFF
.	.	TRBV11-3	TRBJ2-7	TGTGCCAGCAGCTCCGAGGGCATACCCTCCTACGAGCAGTACTTC	CASSSEGIPSYEQYF
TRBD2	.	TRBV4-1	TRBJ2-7	TGCGCCAGCAGCCAAATAGCGGGAGGGACCTACGAGCAGTACTTC	CASSQIAGGTYEQYF
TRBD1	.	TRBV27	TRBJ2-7	TGTGCCAGCAGTTTATTACGGGACAGCCCCTCCTACGAGCAGTACTTC	CASSLLRDSPSYEQYF
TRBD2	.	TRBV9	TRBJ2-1	TGTGCCAGCAGCTTAGTTGGGGGGGGACTAGCGTCCAATGAGCAGTTCTTC	CASSLVGGGLASNEQFF
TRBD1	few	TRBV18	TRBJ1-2	TGTGCCAGCTCACTAGAAGGGGGCGGGTTGATTTTAAGTGCCTACACCTTC	CASSLEGGGLILSAYTF
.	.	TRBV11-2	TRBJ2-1	TGTGCCAGCACGACTATCAATGAGCAGTTCTTC	CASTTINEQFF
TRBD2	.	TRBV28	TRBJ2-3	TGTGCCAGCAGTTTAGGGGTCGGCGGGAGGTACACAGATACGCAGTATTTT	CASSLGVGGRYTDTQYF
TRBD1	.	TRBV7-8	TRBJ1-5	TGTGCCAGCAGCATCACAGGGGCCTTTAATCAGCCCCAGCATTTT	CASSITGAFNQPQHF
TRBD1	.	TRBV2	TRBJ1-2	TGTGCCAGCAGTGCCCCCGGGACAGGAGTGGGCGGCTACACCTTC	CASSAPGTGVGGYTF
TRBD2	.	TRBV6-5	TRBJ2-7	TGTGCCAGCAGCCCTGGACTAGCGGGCGTCTACGAGCAGTACTTC	CASSPGLAGVYEQYF
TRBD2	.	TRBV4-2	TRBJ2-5	TGTGCCAGCAGCCAAGCCGCGGGAGGGGGGGATTTTCCGGAGACCCAGTACTTC	CASSQAAGGGDFPETQYF
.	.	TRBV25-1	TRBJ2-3	TGTGCCAGCAGTGATCCACAGGGTGCAGATACGCAGTATTTT	CASSDPQGADTQYF
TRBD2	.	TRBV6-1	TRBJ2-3	TGTGCCAGCAGTACCGGGACTAGCGGGAGTTATACGCAGTATTTT	CASSTGTSGSYTQYF
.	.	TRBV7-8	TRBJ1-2	TGTGCCAGCAGCTTGAAAGGGGTACCTTATGGCTACACCTTC	CASSLKGVPYGYTF
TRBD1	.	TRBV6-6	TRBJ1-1	TGTGCCAGCAGTTACGGGATGACAGGGAGTATCACTGAAGCTTTCTTT	CASSYGMTGSITEAFF
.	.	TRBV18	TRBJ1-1	TGTGCCAGCTCACCGCTACCTGACCCAGGGAGGACTGAAGCTTTCTTT	CASSPLPDPGRTEAFF
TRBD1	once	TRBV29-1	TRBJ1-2	TGCAGCGTTGTAGGGACAGGGGGCGAAGTTGGGCATGGCTACACCTTC	CSVVGTGGEVGHGYTF
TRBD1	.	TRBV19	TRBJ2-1	TGTGCCAGTGGGACAGGGAATCTTCGTGAGCAGTTCTTC	CASGTGNLREQFF
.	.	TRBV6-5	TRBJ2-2	TGTGCCAGCAGCACTAGAATCACCGGGGAGCTGTTTTTT	CASSTRITGELFF
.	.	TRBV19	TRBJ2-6	TGTGCCAGTAGTATGAGCTCTGGGGCCAACGTCCTGACTTTC	CASSMSSGANVLTF
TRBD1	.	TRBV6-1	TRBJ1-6	TGTGCCAGCAGGTTGACAGGGAGAGGTTCACCCCTCCACTTT	CASRLTGRGSPLHF
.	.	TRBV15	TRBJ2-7	TGTGCCACCCTCCATACGGACAAGCCCTACGAGCAGTACTTC	CATLHTDKPYEQYF
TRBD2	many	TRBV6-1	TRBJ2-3	TGTGCCAGCAGTCTAGCGGAAACAGATACGCAGTATTTT	CASSLAETDTQYF
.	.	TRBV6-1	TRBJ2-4	TGTGCCAGCCTAGATCCCAGAACGATTCAGTACTTC	CASLDPRTIQYF
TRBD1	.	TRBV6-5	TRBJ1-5	TGTGCCAGCAGTCTCCGGGACAGTAGCAATCAGCCCCAGCATTTT	CASSLRDSSNQPQHF
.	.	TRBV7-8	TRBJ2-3	TGTGCCAGCGGGAGGCCTAGCACAGATACGCAGTATTTT	CASGRPSTDTQYF
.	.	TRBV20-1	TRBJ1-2	TGCAGTGTTCAGGGTTTGGGCTACACCTTC	CSVQGLGYTF
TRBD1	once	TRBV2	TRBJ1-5	TGTGCCAGCAGTGAAGAAGTCGGGACAGGGGTTCAGCCCCAGCATTTT	CASSEEVGTGVQPQHF
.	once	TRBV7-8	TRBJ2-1	TGTGCCAGCAGTCGCCGGGACTTAGCGCAGTTCTTC	CASSRRDLAQFF
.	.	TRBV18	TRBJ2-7	TGTGCCAGCTCACTGGGCCCGGGACAACACTACGAGCAGTACTTC	CASSLGPGQHYEQYF
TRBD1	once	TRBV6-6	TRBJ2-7	TGTGCCAGCAGTTACCGGACAGGGTCCTACGAGCAGTACTTC	CASSYRTGSYEQYF
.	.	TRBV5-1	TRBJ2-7	TGCGCCAGCAGCTTGGAACCTTCCGGGGACTACGAGCAGTACTTC	CASSLEPSGDYEQYF
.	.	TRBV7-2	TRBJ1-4	TGTGCCAGCAGCTTTTTCCCAGACTCTCCTAATGAAAAACTGTTTTTT	CASSFFPDSPNEKLFF
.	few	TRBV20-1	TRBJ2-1	TGCAGTGCTAGTTCCAGAAATGAGCAGTTCTTC	CSASSRNEQFF
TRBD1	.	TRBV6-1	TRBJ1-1	TGTGCCAGCAGGGGACAGGGGCACACTGAAGCTTTCTTT	CASRGQGHTEAFF
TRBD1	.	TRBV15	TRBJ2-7	TGTGCCACCAGCTCCCCGGGACAGGGCTCCGAGCAGTACTTC	CATSSPGQGSEQYF
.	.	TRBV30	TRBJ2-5	TGTGCCTGGACCGGCCGGGACTGGCAAGAGACCCAGTACTTC	CAWTGRDWQETQYF
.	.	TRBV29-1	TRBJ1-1	TGCAGCGTTGAGAAAACAGGTGGAAACACTGAAGCTTTCTTT	CSVEKTGGNTEAFF
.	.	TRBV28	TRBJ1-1	TGTGCCAGCAGTTTGAGCACTGAAGCTTTCTTT	CASSLSTEAFF
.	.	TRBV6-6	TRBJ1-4	TGTGCCAGCAATAGACAGGCCCCCGAAAAACTGTTTTTT	CASNRQAPEKLFF
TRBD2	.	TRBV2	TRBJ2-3	TGTGCCAGCAGTGCACTTCTAGCGGTCACAGATACGCAGTATTTT	CASSALLAVTDTQYF
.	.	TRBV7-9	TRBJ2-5	TGTGCCAGCAGCTTAATTCTTGGGGCCCAAGAGACCCAGTACTTC	CASSLILGAQETQYF
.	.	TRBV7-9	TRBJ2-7	TGTGCCAGCAGCTTTACAGGGACCTCCTACGAGCAGTACTTC	CASSFTGTSYEQYF
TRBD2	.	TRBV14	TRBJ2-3	TGTGCCAGCAGCCAAGGTCCGGGAGGCAATGCAGATACGCAGTATTTT	CASSQGPGGNADTQYF
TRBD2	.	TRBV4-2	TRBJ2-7	TGTGCCAGCAGCCAAGGGGAGACTAGCGGGAGGAATCAGCAGTACTTC	CASSQGETSGRNQQYF
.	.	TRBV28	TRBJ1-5	TGTGCCAGCAGTTTAAGTTTAGGGAGCCTCGGTAGCAATCAGCCCCAGCATTTT	CASSLSLGSLGSNQPQHF